The TCR beta chain described here comes from a study of post-analysis software for immune sequencing data. The wider study: The disease courses covered relapsing-remitting, secondary progressive and progressive-relapsing multiple sclerosis. General study results and limits: Multiple sclerosis was associated with a significant reduction in normalized Chao1 diversity relative to controls. Patients used five TRBV segments, including TRBV5-6, TRBV5-1 and TRBV20-1, more often than controls.

Concerning this clonotype: Its antigen remains unidentified.

The V segment lost 3 bases and the J segment 0 bases; nucleotides outside the gene matches: 10. CDR1 and CDR2 (germline): SQVTM, ANQGSEA. This CDR3 has 16 amino acids. TCR beta cDNA libraries included unique molecular identifiers. A single record per CDR3 protein comes from TCRdb applying MiXCR to the PCR reads. This sample has about half a million distinct CDR3 sequences, with roughly 45% found just once. The receptor comes from a girl aged 10-17 years with multiple sclerosis. Sequencing input: blood. This chain connects TRBV29-1 to TRBJ2-7; 8 positions agree with TRBD2. CDR3 amino acids: CSVDDVAGRNSYEQYF. The DNA for the CDR3 is TGCAGCGTTGATGATGTAGCGGGAAGAAACTCCTACGAGCAGTACTTC.